This TCR beta chain was documented in a study of cytomegalovirus exposure and HLA in healthy donors. PCR used 60 Vbeta primers and 13 Jbeta primers. Data came from immunoSEQ multiplex PCR; TCRdb stores just in-frame clones and leaves some out. This listing includes under 50,000 clones. V lost 5 bases to trimming and J lost 1 base, with 12 bases between them. The V gene's germline CDR1 is MNHEY and CDR2 SVGAGI. The CDR3 extends over 15 amino acids. Findings and caveats of the study: TCR beta V segments were, for the most part, productive about 87% or about 30% of the time in an earlier analysis. According to a later analysis, donors in an Asian-associated ancestry cluster reportedly had fewer N-insertions than the roughly 670-donor mean.

Details on this clone: Its antigen remains unknown.

This clonotype originated in a male donor in good health and CMV-seronegative. Material for sequencing was PBMCs. The J gene is TRBJ1-5, the V gene TRBV6-5; possibly TRBD1 for D (5 bases). In DNA, the CDR3 is TGTGCCAGCAGTATACAGAAGGGGAGCAATCAGCCCCAGCATTTT. Residues: CASSIQKGSNQPQHF.